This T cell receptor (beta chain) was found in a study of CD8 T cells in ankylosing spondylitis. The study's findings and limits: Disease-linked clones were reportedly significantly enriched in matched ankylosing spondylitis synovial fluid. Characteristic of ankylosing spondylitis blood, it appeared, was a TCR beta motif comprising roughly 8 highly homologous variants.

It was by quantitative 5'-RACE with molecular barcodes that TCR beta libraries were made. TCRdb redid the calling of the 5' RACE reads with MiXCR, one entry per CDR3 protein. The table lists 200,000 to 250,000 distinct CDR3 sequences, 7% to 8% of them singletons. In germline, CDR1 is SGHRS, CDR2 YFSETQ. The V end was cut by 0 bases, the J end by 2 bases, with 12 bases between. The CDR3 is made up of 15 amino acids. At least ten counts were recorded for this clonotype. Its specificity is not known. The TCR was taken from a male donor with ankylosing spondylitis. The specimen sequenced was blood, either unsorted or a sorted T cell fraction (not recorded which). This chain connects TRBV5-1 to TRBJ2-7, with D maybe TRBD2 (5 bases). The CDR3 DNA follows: TGCGCCAGCAGCTTGGGGCCGGGGTCACCCTACGAGCAGTACTTC. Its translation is CASSLGPGSPYEQYF.